The entry below describes one TCR beta chain. This record comes from a study of early T cells in non-severe SARS-CoV-2 infection. This CDR3 has 18 residues. Germline V gene sequence: CDR1 DFQATT, CDR2 SNEGSKA (reference sequence). Trimming took off 5 bases at V and 3 bases at J, with 26 bases between the two ends. TCRdb independently ran MiXCR on the 5' RACE reads; one entry per CDR3 protein. Here the sample spans about 88,000 distinct CDR3 sequences, 14% to 15% being singletons. The genes are TRBV20-1 and TRBJ2-1; possibly TRBD2 for D (7 bases). This receptor was identified in an adult who was a healthcare worker with PCR-confirmed SARS-CoV-2 infection or an uninfected control (not recorded which). The specimen was whole blood. The DNA of the CDR3 is TGCAGTGCTGCTGCCTCCACCCGTGGGGGGGCTATCTACAATGAGCAGTTCTTC. It translates to CSAAASTRGGAIYNEQFF.